The T cell receptor beta chain described here comes from a study of hypomethylating agent response in myelodysplastic syndrome. Study-level background: A diploid cytogenetic profile was most common; mean age 72.2 +/- 6.3 years. TET2 mutation, the most common, occurred in 5 of 11 patients.

CDR1 SGHNT and CDR2 YENEEA come from the germline V gene. The V gene lost 5 bases and the J gene lost 4 bases, with 11 bases spanning the gap. The CDR3 runs 13 residues. In the study's own analysis: Previously reported viral-epitope specificity per VDJdb covered around 1.5% of 168,753 unique clonotypes. TCRdb's copy holds only in-frame clones and misses some; the assay was immunoSEQ multiplex PCR. V, J and clone size derive from that table, while D and trimming were established from the DNA sequence. The table includes some 4,700 clones, around 82% detected once. The source material was bone marrow, sampled before or after starting hypomethylating agent treatment for myelodysplastic syndrome (not recorded which). The chain is built from TRBV11-3 and TRBJ2-5; the D call may be TRBD1 or TRBD2 (5 bases each). This clonotype originated in a human donor with myelodysplastic syndrome. The CDR3 is CASSTQGAETQYF. As DNA, the CDR3 is TGTGCCAGCAGCACCCAGGGAGCAGAGACCCAGTACTTC.